This record concerns one T cell receptor (beta chain) sequence. The table came from immunoSEQ multiplex PCR; TCRdb's copy has only in-frame clones and leaves some out. The sample comprises 40,000 to 55,000 clones, 65% to 90% of which are singletons, and 7.6% rests with the top ten. These data come from a study of blood T cell repertoires in COVID-19. Study-level background: The cDNA or gDNA used as material had been derived from T cells, B-cell-depleted T cells, or PBMCs.

The CDR3 runs 16 residues. J lost 7 bases, V lost 4 bases, and 12 bases had no gene match. In germline, CDR1 is SGHDT, CDR2 YYEEEE. The source material was peripheral blood. V and J are TRBV5-6 and TRBJ1-4; the match to TRBD1 covers 8 bases. The receptor was derived from a human donor in a cohort sampled during active COVID-19. The CDR3 loop is CASSNSRTGFSEKLFF. CDR3 DNA: TGTGCCAGCAGCAACTCAAGGACAGGGTTTAGTGAAAAACTGTTTTTT. Complete variable domain (other parts from reference TRBV5-6 and TRBJ1-4): DAGVTQSPTHLIKTRGQQVTLRCSPKSGHDTVSWYQQALGQGPQFIFQYYEEEERQRGNFPDRFSGHQFPNYSSELNVNALLLGDSALYLCASSNSRTGFSEKLFFGSGTQLSVL.